The subject of this entry is one TCR beta chain. The CDR3 totals 16 residues. Germline V gene sequence: CDR1 LGHDT, CDR2 YNNKEL (reference sequence). V shed 0 bases and J shed 0 bases, with 8 bases lying between them. In the authors' workflow: From reference gene primer amplification, estimates of nucleated cell counts were derived. Sequencing used immunoSEQ multiplex PCR; TCRdb keeps in-frame clones, though not all of them. D and trimming come from the DNA, and the V and J calls and clone size come from that table. There are approximately 150,000 clones in the sample; 89% occur only once, and about 1.5% lies in the top ten. This specimen belongs to a study of blood T cell repertoires in COVID-19. Study in general: Acute and convalescent COVID-19 samples came from the United States, Italy and Spain. PBMCs, B-cell-depleted T cells, or T cells were the source of the cDNA or gDNA that made up the material.

The rearrangement joins TRBV3-1 (or the pseudogene TRBV3-2) to TRBJ2-2, with D perhaps matching TRBD2 (6 bases). The sequencing input was peripheral blood. This clonotype originated in a human donor in a cohort sampled during active COVID-19. The CDR3 DNA sequence: TGTGCCAGCAGCCAAGAACTAGCTCCGAACACCGGGGAGCTGTTTTTT. It codes for CASSQELAPNTGELFF.